This entry describes one T cell receptor (beta chain). Antigen: not known. The CDR3 is made up of 14 amino acids. Trimming took 5 bases from V and 7 from J; bases not matched to a gene: 5. Germline lookup yields CDR1 MNHEY and CDR2 SMNVEV (reference sequence). The data derive from a study of cytomegalovirus exposure and HLA in healthy donors. Study details: In a later analysis, it was reported that the roughly 120 validation repertoires had been produced on the same platform as the 700 or so repertoires belonging to the first cohort.

Broader study findings: Cytomegalovirus status, reportedly, was diagnosed with high specificity and sensitivity by the classifier. The study designated fewer than 200 TCR beta chains cytomegalovirus-associated. In vitro testing confirmed a few CMV-associated chains as specific for CMV antigens.

The method was immunoSEQ multiplex PCR; TCRdb's version includes in-frame clones alone and lacks a portion of them. Among approximately 180,000 clones listed, about 82% were seen once. The chain has TRBV27 and TRBJ1-6; 7 positions agree with TRBD1. The sequence was obtained from a woman aged 18-29 years in good health and CMV-seronegative. Sequencing was done on a sample of PBMCs. CDR3 in amino acids: CASSPGTENSPLHF. As DNA, the CDR3 is TGTGCCAGCAGTCCCGGGACAGAGAATTCACCCCTCCACTTT.